This TCR beta chain came from a study of a mutant IDH1 vaccine in newly diagnosed glioma (dated by TCRdb to the early 2020s). General notes on the study: Of the roughly 33 treated patients, 62.5% were male and around 40% were female, and the mean age was approximately 40 years. Before enrollment, patients had received standard therapy of radiotherapy alone, temozolomide alone, or radiochemotherapy with temozolomide; most received the combination. Peripheral blood was collected at six visits: V03 (baseline), V05, V07, V10, V12 and V13. For exploratory analyses, some 24 treated patients had longitudinal TCRB deep sequencing done wherever samples were available. What the work shows at the level of the full study, not this receptor alone: PBMC samples for TCRB deep sequencing were selected based on availability. Pseudoprogression seemed to be unrelated to changes in the top peripheral T cell clonotypes found by TCRB sequencing. The authors noted that analyses of patient blood samples could not be reproduced because of sample limitations. Immune responses induced by the vaccine were seen in approximately 93% of patients across multiple MHC alleles.

Libraries were made using the immunoSEQ multiplex PCR assay. Rearranged TCR beta chain sequences were amplified using the hsTCRB Kit according to the manufacturer's protocol. TCRB libraries were sequenced on an Illumina MiSeq. As for how the authors treated the data: Demultiplexing, trimming and gene mapping were performed with the kit vendor's proprietary platform. Held by TCRdb, this immuneACCESS table contains in-frame sequences only and omits some clones. Under half of the omission traces to an unresolved V gene where checked; the cause of the rest is unknown. V, J and clone size derive from that table, while D and trimming were established from the DNA sequence. Within this sample are about 24,000 clones, with approximately 89% of them counted one time only. The ten largest make up roughly 9.2% of the sample. CDR1 is given as MNHEY and CDR2 as SVGAGI, both from the germline V gene. V is reduced by 7 bases and J by 5 bases, leaving a spacing of 14 bases between them. The CDR3, cysteine through phenylalanine, is 13 amino acids long. Of the read, only the CDR3 DNA is kept; its 39 bases are in frame from base 1.

On this clone: The antigen this receptor binds is unknown. Base quality data are lacking; no much larger clone is found one base away.

The time point tag for this specimen amounts to: baseline, week 1 (first vaccination visit). The sample's treatment or condition label, in plain terms: pre-vaccination baseline after standard-of-care therapy. Newly diagnosed WHO grade 3 or 4 IDH1-mutant astrocytomas showing loss of nuclear ATRX were present in the donors. The samples were drawn from NOA16, a multicentre, single-arm, open-label phase I trial in Germany that tested a mutant IDH1 peptide vaccine in humans for the first time. Blood drawn at visit V03 was used as the baseline sample for immunogenicity testing. Genomic DNA for TCRB sequencing was extracted from EDTA blood using the DNeasy Blood and Tissue Kit.

The sample in question was PBMCs, obtained from a glioma patient treated with radiotherapy, temozolomide or both. Rearrangement joined TRBV6-5 to TRBJ1-2; the D gene cannot be resolved reliably. This TCR was sampled from a young man with glioma. The DNA sequence is given as TGTGCCAGCACCCCCCGTTTTACGTATGGCTACACCTTC. This sequence encodes CASTPRFTYGYTF.